This T cell receptor beta chain originates from a study of cytomegalovirus exposure and HLA in healthy donors. Use of 60 Vbeta and 13 Jbeta primers characterized the PCR. Sequencing was performed with immunoSEQ multiplex PCR; in TCRdb, only in-frame clones are kept and a portion is missing. The table includes around 200,000 clones, under 80% detected once. Study-wide results and caveats: The investigators catalogued 150 to 200 TCR beta chains as cytomegalovirus-associated.

Of note for this clone: Antigen: not known.

V lost 4 bases to trimming and J lost 9 bases; unmatched junction nucleotides: 12. Germline-derived CDR1 and CDR2 are SGHRS and YFSETQ. CDR3 length: 17 amino acids. Sequencing was performed on PBMCs. This clonotype originated in a man in his forties in good health and CMV-seronegative. The rearrangement joins TRBV5-1 to TRBJ2-1; TRBD2 matches 14 bases. The CDR3 DNA sequence: TGCGCCAGCAGCCCACTTCCGGGACTAGCGGGGGTGAGTGAGCAGTTCTTC. Its protein is CASSPLPGLAGVSEQFF.